The 12 T cell receptor beta chains in this list originate from one sample, sequenced in a study of sequential checkpoint blockade in melanoma. Method: immunoSEQ multiplex PCR; TCRdb's copy keeps in-frame clones and lacks some. The sample has about 18,000 clones; more than 25% are singletons. Treatment meaning: randomized to nivolumab then ipilimumab (arm A) or the reverse (arm B). The sequencing used tumor tissue (inferred from file names), collected from a patient given nivolumab and ipilimumab in sequence. These receptors came from a human donor with melanoma.

This chain links TRBV14 with TRBJ2-1; 12 positions agree with TRBD2. The CDR3 extends over 15 amino acids. Germline-derived CDR1 and CDR2 are SGHDN and FVKESK. Losses at the gene ends were 3 bases for V and 9 bases for J; bases not matched to a gene: 6. In DNA, the CDR3 is TGTGCCAGCAGCCAGCGGACTAGCGGGATCGGTGAGCAGTTCTTC. This sequence encodes CASSQRTSGIGEQFF.

This chain uses TRBV11-3 with TRBJ1-1; D is perhaps TRBD1 (5 bases). From germline, CDR1 is SGHNT and CDR2 YENEEA. V was cut by 5 bases and J by 0 bases, with 10 bases left in between. The CDR3 is 14 residues long. The CDR3 DNA reads as TGTGCCAGCAGCCAAAGACAGTTGAACACTGAAGCTTTCTTT. This sequence encodes CASSQRQLNTEAFF. Combining the CDR3 with reference TRBV11-3 and TRBJ1-1 gives the whole variable domain EAGVVQSPRYKIIEKKQPVAFWCNPISGHNTLYWYLQNLGQGPELLIRYENEEAVDDSQLPKDRFSAERLKGVDSTLKIQPAELGDSAVYLCASSQRQLNTEAFFGQGTRLTVV.

This clone was found once. This sequence joins TRBV14 and TRBJ2-1, with TRBD2 identical over 10 bases. V shed 7 bases and J 7 bases; nucleotides not matched to a gene: 13. The CDR3 is made up of 16 amino acids. Germline CDR1 and CDR2: SGHDN and FVKESK. CDR3 in amino acids: CASKAGGPLIQNEQFF. CDR3 DNA sequence: TGTGCCAGCAAAGCGGGGGGGCCCCTCATACAAAATGAGCAGTTCTTC.

There are a few counts of this clone. The chain recombines TRBV6-8 with TRBJ2-1; the D gene is possibly TRBD1 (5 bases). The V gene lost 5 bases and the J gene lost 3 bases, with 11 bases spanning the gap. Looked up from germline, CDR1 is MNHGY and CDR2 is SAAAGT. The CDR3 extends over 14 amino acids. This CDR3 is CASSEYDSYNEQFF. DNA for the CDR3: TGTGCCAGCAGTGAGTACGACAGCTACAATGAGCAGTTCTTC.

A few counts support this clone. The chain recombines TRBV6-8 with TRBJ2-3; D may be TRBD1 (6 bases). The CDR3 is 15 amino acids. V was trimmed by 4 bases and J by 2 bases, leaving 13 bases between them. Germline values: CDR1 MNHGY, CDR2 SAAAGT. The CDR3 spells CASSSSWGPTDTQYF. Written as DNA, the CDR3 is TGTGCCAGCAGTTCTAGCTGGGGGCCCACAGATACGCAGTATTTT.

This clone was seen only a few times. The chain is built from TRBV4-1 and TRBJ2-7, with D perhaps matching TRBD1 (7 bases). Trimming stripped 0 bases from V and 3 bases from J, with 21 bases between. The CDR3 is 18 amino acids. Germline V gene lookup returns CDR1 MGHRA and CDR2 YSYEKL. CDR3 DNA: TGCGCCAGCAGCCAAGATATCGCAGGGGGGCAGATCCACTACGAGCAGTACTTC. Its protein product is CASSQDIAGGQIHYEQYF.

The CDR3 loop reads CASRNRGGGNTIYF. CDR3 DNA: TGTGCCAGCAGGAATAGGGGCGGTGGAAACACCATATATTTT. This chain joins TRBV6-8 and TRBJ1-3; weak D call: TRBD1 (5 bases). Trimming stripped 6 bases from V and 3 bases from J, with 12 bases between. CDR1 MNHGY and CDR2 SAAAGT come from the germline V gene. The CDR3 length is 14 residues.

The CDR3 here is CAGGYRGYTGELFF. For the CDR3, the DNA is TGTGCCGGGGGGTACAGGGGGTACACCGGGGAGCTGTTTTTT. V gene TRBV6-8 combines with J gene TRBJ2-2; TRBD1 agrees at 8 bases. The CDR3 is 14 amino acids. Germline-derived CDR1 and CDR2 are MNHGY and SAAAGT. V shed 11 bases, J shed 3 bases, and the junction held 8 bases outside the gene matches.

This clone has only a few counts. The chain uses TRBV6-8 and TRBJ2-1; 8 nucleotides agree with TRBD1. Trimming at V came to 6 bases and at J to 8 bases, leaving 6 bases not matched to a gene. This CDR3 has 13 residues. Germline lookup yields CDR1 MNHGY and CDR2 SAAAGT. In nucleotides, the CDR3 is TGTGCCAGCAGCAGGGGGCTAAGGTATGAGCAGTTCTTC. It specifies CASSRGLRYEQFF.

At least ten counts were recorded for this clone. The chain is built from TRBV2 and TRBJ2-3, with D perhaps TRBD2 (6 bases). V shed 6 bases and J shed 10 bases, with 20 bases lying between them. The CDR3 contains 14 residues. Germline lookup yields CDR1 SNHLY and CDR2 FYNNEI. The CDR3: CASRPRDSPLSQYF. The CDR3 region has the DNA TGTGCCAGCAGACCCCGGGACTCTCCCCTTTCGCAGTATTTT.

The chain links TRBV6-8 to TRBJ1-1, with 8 bases lining up with TRBD1. Looked up from germline, CDR1 is MNHGY and CDR2 is SAAAGT. The CDR3 has 14 residues. With 6 bases clipped from V and 1 base from J, the junction kept 4 bases outside the gene matches. Written as DNA, the CDR3 is TGTGCCAGCAGACTTGGGACAGGGAACACTGAAGCTTTCTTT. This gives the protein CASRLGTGNTEAFF.

The V and J genes are TRBV10-2 and TRBJ2-7, with unresolved D. Trimming stripped 0 bases from V and 10 bases from J, with 10 bases between. CDR1 WSHSY and CDR2 SAAADI come from the germline V gene. There are 12 residues in the CDR3. The CDR3 DNA is TGCGCCAGCAGTGAGTCCGACCGATCTCAGTACTTC. Residues: CASSESDRSQYF.